The 8 T cell receptor beta chains below all came from one sample that was sequenced in a study of blood T cells in healthy people across ages. With a J-beta primer mix and a sample-barcoded 5' primer, a second PCR ran about 7 to 11 cycles. TCRdb re-called the 5' RACE reads through MiXCR, storing one row per CDR3 protein. The profile shows 500,000 to 650,000 distinct CDR3 sequences, 25% to 35% of them singletons. The sample was also linked to a second study, of T cells of mothers and their children.

Sequencing used blood. The receptors here all came from a boy younger than 10 in good health.

There are a few counts of this clonotype. The rearrangement uses TRBV10-3 and TRBJ2-1; D may be TRBD1 (5 bases). The CDR3 has 16 amino acids. Trimming stripped 2 bases from V and 9 bases from J, with 20 bases between. From germline, CDR1 is ENHRY and CDR2 SYGVKD. The CDR3 here is CAISETWMGPGCEQFF. The CDR3 nucleotides read TGTGCCATCAGTGAGACCTGGATGGGGCCCGGGTGTGAGCAGTTCTTC.

This clonotype was counted between two and nine times. The chain joins TRBV7-8 to TRBJ2-7; 9 nucleotides agree with TRBD1. CDR3 length: 14 residues. Germline loops: CDR1 SGHVS, CDR2 FQNEAQ. With 6 bases clipped from V and 4 bases from J, the junction kept 7 bases outside the gene matches. Here the CDR3 DNA reads TGTGCCAGCAGGCACGGGACAGGGTCTTACGAGCAGTACTTC. This gives the protein CASRHGTGSYEQYF.

This chain joins TRBV12-3 or TRBV12-4 and TRBJ1-2; D perhaps matches TRBD1 (6 bases). V was clipped by 6 bases and J by 0 bases, with 11 bases between them. The CDR3 contains 14 residues. DNA of the CDR3: TGTGCCAGCAGCCACAGGGTCTCTAACTATGGCTACACCTTC. It encodes CASSHRVSNYGYTF.

This clonotype was seen only a few times. The chain uses TRBV7-9 and TRBJ2-7, with D tentatively TRBD1 (7 bases). Germline CDR1 SEHNR, CDR2 FQNEAQ (reference sequence). CDR3 length equals 13 residues. With 2 bases removed from V and 6 bases from J, the gap between germline ends came to 11 bases. Here the CDR3 DNA reads TGTGCCAGCAGCTTACTCCAGGGGGGCGAGCAGTACTTC. Translated: CASSLLQGGEQYF.

The table lists this clonotype with a few counts. This chain uses TRBV13 with TRBJ2-2, with 11 nucleotides matching TRBD2. The CDR3 spans 18 residues. The V gene's germline CDR1 is PRHDT and CDR2 FYEKMQ (reference sequence). The V gene end was trimmed by 4 bases and the J gene end by 5 bases; junction bases not matched to a gene: 12. Here the CDR3 reads CASSSTTGTSGRTGELFF. CDR3 nucleotide sequence: TGTGCCAGCAGCTCGACGACCGGGACTAGCGGTCGGACCGGGGAGCTGTTTTTT.

Only a few counts were recorded for this clonotype. The chain uses TRBV24-1 and TRBJ1-1; D unresolved. Germline V CDR1 and CDR2: KGHDR, SFDVKD. The germline V and J ends were trimmed by 1 base and 4 bases, with 12 bases remaining between them. This CDR3 is built from 15 residues. CDR3: CATSDLPERGTEAFF. The DNA of the CDR3 is TGTGCCACCAGTGATTTACCCGAGCGGGGCACTGAAGCTTTCTTT.

The chain links TRBV12-3 or TRBV12-4 to TRBJ1-2, with D hard to call. This CDR3 contains 13 residues. Trimming cost V 1 base and J 8 bases, with 11 bases left between them. The CDR3 coding sequence is TGTGCCAGCAGTTTAGAATTCCCGTGGGGCTACACCTTC. The encoded protein is CASSLEFPWGYTF.

Notes on this clonotype: An end of the junction does not agree with germline; a read error may underlie this. V gene TRBV7-7 combines with J gene TRBJ2-5; a weak D match, TRBD1 (5 bases). CDR1 and CDR2 (germline): SSHAT, FNYEAQ (reference sequence). This CDR3 comprises 14 residues. CDR3 region: CASSPPDKQETQYF. The CDR3 region has the DNA TGTGCTAGCAGCCCCCCGGACAAACAAGAGACCCAGTACTTC.